This T cell receptor (beta chain) was recovered during a study of OX40 agonist ivuxolimab in advanced cancers. About the research overall: Intravenous ivuxolimab was administered to patients every 2 weeks at 0.01 to 10 mg/kg.

CDR3 length: 15 amino acids. Germline assignment: CDR1 MGHRA and CDR2 YSYEKL. With 0 bases removed from V and 3 bases from J, the gap between germline ends came to 8 bases. Patients with autoimmune history or systemic immunosuppression were excluded. Method: immunoSEQ multiplex PCR; TCRdb's copy keeps in-frame clones and lacks some. The sample consists of around 66,000 clones, 86% of them appearing once. The chain uses TRBV4-1 and TRBJ2-2, with D uncertain. The clonotype comes from an adult with an advanced solid tumor such as melanoma, head and neck, liver or kidney cancer. The sequenced sample was CD4+ or CD8+ T cells sorted from blood, obtained in a trial of the OX40 agonist ivuxolimab. The CDR3 DNA reads TGCGCCAGCAGCCAAGACAGCACACACACCGGGGAGCTGTTTTTT. It specifies CASSQDSTHTGELFF.